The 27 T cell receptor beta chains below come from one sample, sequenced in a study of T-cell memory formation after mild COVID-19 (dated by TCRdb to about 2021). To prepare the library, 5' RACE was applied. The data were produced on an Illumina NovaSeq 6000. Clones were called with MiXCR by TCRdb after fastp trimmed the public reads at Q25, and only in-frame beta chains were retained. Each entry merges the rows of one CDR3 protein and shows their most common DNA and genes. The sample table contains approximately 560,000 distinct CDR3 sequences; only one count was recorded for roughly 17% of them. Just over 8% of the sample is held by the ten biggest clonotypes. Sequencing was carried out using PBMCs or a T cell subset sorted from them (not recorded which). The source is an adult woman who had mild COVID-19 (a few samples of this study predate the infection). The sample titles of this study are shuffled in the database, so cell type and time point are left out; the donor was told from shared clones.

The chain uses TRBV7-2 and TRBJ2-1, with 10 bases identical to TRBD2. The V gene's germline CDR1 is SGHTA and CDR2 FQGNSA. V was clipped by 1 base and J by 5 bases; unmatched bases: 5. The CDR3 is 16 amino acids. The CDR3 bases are TGTGCCAGCAGCTTAGACACTAGCGGGAAAGACAATGAGCAGTTCTTC. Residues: CASSLDTSGKDNEQFF.

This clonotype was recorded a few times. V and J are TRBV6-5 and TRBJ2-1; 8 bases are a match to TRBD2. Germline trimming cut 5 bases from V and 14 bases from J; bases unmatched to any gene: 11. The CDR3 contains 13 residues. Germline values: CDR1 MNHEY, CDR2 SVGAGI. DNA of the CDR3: TGTGCCAGCAGTCAAGGGGACGGGAGGGAGAAGTTCTTC. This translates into CASSQGDGREKFF.

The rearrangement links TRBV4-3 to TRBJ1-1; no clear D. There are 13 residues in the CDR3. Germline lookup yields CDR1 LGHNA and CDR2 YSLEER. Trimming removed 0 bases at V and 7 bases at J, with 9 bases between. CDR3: CASSQEVSGEAFF. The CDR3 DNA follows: TGCGCCAGCAGCCAAGAAGTCTCGGGTGAAGCTTTCTTT.

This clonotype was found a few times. The CDR3 is CATGPTGWLTQYF. In DNA, the CDR3 is TGTGCCACCGGACCGACAGGGTGGTTAACCCAGTACTTC. This sequence joins TRBV27 and TRBJ2-5; TRBD1 aligns across 7 bases. Germline V gene lookup returns CDR1 MNHEY and CDR2 SMNVEV (reference sequence). Unmatched junction bases numbered 13, after V lost 10 bases and J lost 8 bases. This CDR3 contains 13 residues.

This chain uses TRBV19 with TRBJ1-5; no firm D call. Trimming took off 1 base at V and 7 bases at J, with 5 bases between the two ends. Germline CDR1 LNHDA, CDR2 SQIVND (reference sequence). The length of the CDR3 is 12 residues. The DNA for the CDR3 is TGTGCCAGTAGTATAGGAGAGCAGCCCCAGCATTTT. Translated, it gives CASSIGEQPQHF.

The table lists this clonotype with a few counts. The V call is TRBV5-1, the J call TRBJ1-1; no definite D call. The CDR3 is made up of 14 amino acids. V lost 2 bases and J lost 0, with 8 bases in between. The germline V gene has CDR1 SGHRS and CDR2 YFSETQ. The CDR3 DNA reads TGCGCCAGCAGCTTAAATGTGGTGAACACTGAAGCTTTCTTT. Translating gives CASSLNVVNTEAFF.

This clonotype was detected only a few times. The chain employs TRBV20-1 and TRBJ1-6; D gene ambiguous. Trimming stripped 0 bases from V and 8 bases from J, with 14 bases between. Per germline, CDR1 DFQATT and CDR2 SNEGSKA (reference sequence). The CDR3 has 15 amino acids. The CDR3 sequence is CSARDREWVDSPLHF. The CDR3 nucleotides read TGCAGTGCTAGAGATCGGGAATGGGTCGATTCACCCCTCCACTTT.

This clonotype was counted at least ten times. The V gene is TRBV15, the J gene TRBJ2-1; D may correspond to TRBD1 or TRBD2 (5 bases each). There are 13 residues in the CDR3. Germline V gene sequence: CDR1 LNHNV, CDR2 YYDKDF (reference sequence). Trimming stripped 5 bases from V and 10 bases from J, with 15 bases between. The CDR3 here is CATSPRVGDEQFF. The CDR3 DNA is TGTGCCACCAGCCCCCGAGTCGGGGACGAGCAGTTCTTC.

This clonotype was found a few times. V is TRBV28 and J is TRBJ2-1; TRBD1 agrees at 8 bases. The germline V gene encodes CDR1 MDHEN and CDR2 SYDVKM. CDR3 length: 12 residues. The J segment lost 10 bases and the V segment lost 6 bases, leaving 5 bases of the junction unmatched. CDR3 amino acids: CASRSTGGEQFF. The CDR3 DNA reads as TGTGCCAGCAGATCTACAGGGGGAGAGCAGTTCTTC.

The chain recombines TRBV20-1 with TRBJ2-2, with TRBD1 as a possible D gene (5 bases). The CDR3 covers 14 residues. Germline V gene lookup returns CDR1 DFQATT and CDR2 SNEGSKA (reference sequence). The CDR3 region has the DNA TGCAGCGCAAGGCCGGCAGGGTCTGGCGGGGAGCTGTTTTTT. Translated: CSARPAGSGGELFF.

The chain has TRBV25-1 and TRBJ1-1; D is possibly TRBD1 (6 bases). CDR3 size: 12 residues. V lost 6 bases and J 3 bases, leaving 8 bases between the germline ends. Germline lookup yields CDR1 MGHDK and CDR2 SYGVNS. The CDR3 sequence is CASRDRDTEAFF. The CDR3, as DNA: TGTGCCAGCAGGGACAGAGACACTGAAGCTTTCTTT.

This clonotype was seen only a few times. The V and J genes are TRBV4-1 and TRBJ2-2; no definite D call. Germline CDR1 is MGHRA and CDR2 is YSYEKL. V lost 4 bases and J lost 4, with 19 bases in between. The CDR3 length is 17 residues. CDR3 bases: TGCGCCAGCAGCCCCATATCCCCCCTCGCACCCACCGGGGAGCTGTTTTTT. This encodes CASSPISPLAPTGELFF.

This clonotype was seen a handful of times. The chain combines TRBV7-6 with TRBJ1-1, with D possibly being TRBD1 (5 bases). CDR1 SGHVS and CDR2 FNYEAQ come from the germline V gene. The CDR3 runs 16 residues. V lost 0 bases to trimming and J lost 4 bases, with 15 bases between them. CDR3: CASSLAWAAGGTEAFF. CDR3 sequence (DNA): TGTGCCAGCAGCTTAGCGTGGGCGGCCGGGGGCACTGAAGCTTTCTTT.

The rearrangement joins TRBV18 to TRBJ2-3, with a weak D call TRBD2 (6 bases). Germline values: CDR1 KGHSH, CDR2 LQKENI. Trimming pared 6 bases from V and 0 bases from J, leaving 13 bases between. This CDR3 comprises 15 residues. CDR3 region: CASSPGTRSTDTQYF. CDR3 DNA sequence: TGTGCCAGCTCTCCCGGGACTCGGAGCACAGATACGCAGTATTTT.

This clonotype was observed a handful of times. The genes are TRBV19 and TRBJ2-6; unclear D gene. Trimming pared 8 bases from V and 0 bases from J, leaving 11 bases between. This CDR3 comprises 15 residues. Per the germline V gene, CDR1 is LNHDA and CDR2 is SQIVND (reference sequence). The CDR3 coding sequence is TGTGCCAGTTCCAAGAGTAACTCTGGGGCCAACGTCCTGACTTTC. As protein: CASSKSNSGANVLTF.

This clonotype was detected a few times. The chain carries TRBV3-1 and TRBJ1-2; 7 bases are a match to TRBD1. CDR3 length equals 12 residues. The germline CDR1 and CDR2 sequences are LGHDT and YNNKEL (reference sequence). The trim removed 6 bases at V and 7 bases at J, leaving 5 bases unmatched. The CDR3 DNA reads TGTGCCAGCAGGACAGGGTCGTTTGGCTACACCTTC. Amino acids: CASRTGSFGYTF.

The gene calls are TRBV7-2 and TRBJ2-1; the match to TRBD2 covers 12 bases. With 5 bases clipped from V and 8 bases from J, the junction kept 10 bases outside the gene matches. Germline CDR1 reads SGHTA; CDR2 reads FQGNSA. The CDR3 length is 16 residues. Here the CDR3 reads CASSPQTSGSGHEQFF. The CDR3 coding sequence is TGTGCCAGCAGCCCTCAGACTAGCGGGAGTGGCCATGAGCAGTTCTTC.

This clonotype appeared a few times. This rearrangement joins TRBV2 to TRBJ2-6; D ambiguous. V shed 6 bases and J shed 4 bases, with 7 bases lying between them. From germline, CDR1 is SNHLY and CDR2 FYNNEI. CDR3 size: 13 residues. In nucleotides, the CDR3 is TGTGCCAGCAGCATGGGGGGGGCCAACGTCCTGACTTTC. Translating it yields CASSMGGANVLTF.

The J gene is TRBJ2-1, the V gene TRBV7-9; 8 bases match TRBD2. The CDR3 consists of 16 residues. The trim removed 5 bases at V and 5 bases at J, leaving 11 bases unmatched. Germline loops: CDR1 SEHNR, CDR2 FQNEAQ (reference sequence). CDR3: CASSRPTSGNHNEQFF. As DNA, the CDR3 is TGTGCCAGCAGCAGACCTACTAGCGGAAACCACAATGAGCAGTTCTTC.

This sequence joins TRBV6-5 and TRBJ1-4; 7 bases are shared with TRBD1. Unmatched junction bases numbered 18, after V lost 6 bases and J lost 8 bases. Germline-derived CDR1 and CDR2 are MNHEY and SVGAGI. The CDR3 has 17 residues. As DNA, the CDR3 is TGTGCCAGCAGCCGCTCCCACCGGGACAGAGGAGGAGAAAAACTGTTTTTT. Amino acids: CASSRSHRDRGGEKLFF.

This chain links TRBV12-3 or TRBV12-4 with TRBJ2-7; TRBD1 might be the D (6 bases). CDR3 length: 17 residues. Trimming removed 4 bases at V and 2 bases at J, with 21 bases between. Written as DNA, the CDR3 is TGTGCCAGCAGTTCCTCTTACAGGGTATCATCCGCCTACGAGCAGTACTTC. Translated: CASSSSYRVSSAYEQYF.

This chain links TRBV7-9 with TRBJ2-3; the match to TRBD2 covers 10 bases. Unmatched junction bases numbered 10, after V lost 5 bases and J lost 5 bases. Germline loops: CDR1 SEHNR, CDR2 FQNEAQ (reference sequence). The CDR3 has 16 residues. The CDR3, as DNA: TGTGCCAGCAGCCAGATCGGGACTAGCGTAGAAGATACGCAGTATTTT. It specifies CASSQIGTSVEDTQYF.

In nucleotides, the CDR3 is TGCAGCGTTGGCGGGGTCTCTGGGGCCAACGTCCTGACTTTC. Amino acids: CSVGGVSGANVLTF. This rearrangement joins TRBV29-1 to TRBJ2-6; D is perhaps TRBD2 (6 bases). The CDR3 has 14 residues. The germline V gene encodes CDR1 SQVTM and CDR2 ANQGSEA. V was trimmed by 4 bases and J by 0 bases, leaving 7 bases between them. The full variable domain, in which reference TRBV29-1 and TRBJ2-6 provide the parts outside the CDR3, is SAVISQKPSRDICQRGTSLTIQCQVDSQVTMMFWYRQQPGQSLTLIATANQGSEATYESGFVIDKFPISRPNLTFSTLTVSNMSPEDSSIYLCSVGGVSGANVLTFGAGSRLTVL.

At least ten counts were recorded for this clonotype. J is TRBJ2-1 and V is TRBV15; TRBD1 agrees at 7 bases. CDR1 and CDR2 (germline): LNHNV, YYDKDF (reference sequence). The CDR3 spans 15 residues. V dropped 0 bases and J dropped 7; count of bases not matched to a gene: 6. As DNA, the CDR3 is TGTGCCACCAGCAGAGAGACGACAGGGTGGAATGAGCAGTTCTTC. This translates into CATSRETTGWNEQFF.

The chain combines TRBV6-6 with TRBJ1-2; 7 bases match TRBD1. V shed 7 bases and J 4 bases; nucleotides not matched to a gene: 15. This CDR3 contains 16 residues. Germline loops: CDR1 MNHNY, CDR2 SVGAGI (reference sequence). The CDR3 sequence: CASILVRGQTFYGYTF. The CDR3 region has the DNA TGTGCCAGCATCCTGGTGCGGGGACAGACTTTCTATGGCTACACCTTC.

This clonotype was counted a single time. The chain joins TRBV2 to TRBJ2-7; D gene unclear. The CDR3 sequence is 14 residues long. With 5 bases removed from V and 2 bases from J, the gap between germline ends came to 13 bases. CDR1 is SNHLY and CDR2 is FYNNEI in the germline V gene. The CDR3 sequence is CASSPSGYTYEQYF. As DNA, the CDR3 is TGTGCCAGCAGTCCCTCAGGATACACCTACGAGCAGTACTTC.

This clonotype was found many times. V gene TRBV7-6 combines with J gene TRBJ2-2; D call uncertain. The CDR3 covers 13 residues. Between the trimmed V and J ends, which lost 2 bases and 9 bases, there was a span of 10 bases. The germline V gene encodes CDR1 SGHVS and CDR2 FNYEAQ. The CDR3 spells CASSLLGPRELFF. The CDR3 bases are TGTGCCAGCAGCTTATTAGGTCCAAGGGAGCTGTTTTTT.